This T cell receptor (beta chain) is from a study of chemoradiotherapy in HPV16-positive cancers. Samples were taken several times over chemoradiotherapy. Measured with immunoSEQ multiplex PCR; TCRdb has only the in-frame clones, and not every one. Here the sample spans about 29,000 clones, roughly nine tenths being singletons. The study's findings and limits: Functional assays defining HPV-specific T cells used only two HPV16-positive patients. Candidate HPV-specific clones and E7-related TCR motifs grew in tumor during treatment. HPV-responsive T-cell expansion during chemoradiotherapy was linked to improved recurrence-free survival in HPV16-positive patients.

This CDR3 is built from 13 residues. V lost 4 bases to trimming and J lost 3 bases; unmatched junction nucleotides: 3. Germline V lookup: CDR1 MDHEN, CDR2 SYDVKM. This clone was picked up one time. Antigen: not known. This receptor was identified in a human donor with HPV-associated anogenital cancer. The source was blood, collected from a patient who underwent chemoradiotherapy. The chain couples TRBV28 to TRBJ2-7; 7 nucleotides line up with TRBD1. The CDR3 is CASSYRGNYEQYF. The CDR3 DNA is TGTGCCAGCAGTTACAGGGGTAACTACGAGCAGTACTTC. Drawing the rest from reference TRBV28 and TRBJ2-7, the complete variable domain is DVKVTQSSRYLVKRTGEKVFLECVQDMDHENMFWYRQDPGLGLRLIYFSYDVKMKEKGDIPEGYSVSREKKERFSLILESASTNQTSMYLCASSYRGNYEQYFGPGTRLTVT.